The 3 T cell receptor beta chains given below trace back to one sample, sequenced in a study of shared T cell receptors in the human thymus. Some clones are missing from TCRdb's copy, which holds only in-frame ones; the method was immunoSEQ multiplex PCR. The data show some 700,000 clones, around 85% seen once. The data were also submitted as part of a second study, on human thymus T cells.

The sample taken for sequencing was thymocytes. The source of these receptors is a girl under three years old with a congenital heart defect.

The rearrangement joins TRBV5-5 to TRBJ2-3; 12 positions match TRBD2. V lost 3 bases, J lost 2 bases, and 13 bases stayed unmatched. Germline loops: CDR1 SGHKS, CDR2 YYEKEE (reference sequence). The CDR3 covers 19 residues. The chain's CDR3 is CASSYYLAGGSHTTDTQYF. In DNA form, the CDR3 reads TGTGCCAGCAGCTACTATCTAGCGGGGGGGTCCCATACCACAGATACGCAGTATTTT.

This chain uses TRBV2 with TRBJ1-2, with D perhaps TRBD1 (6 bases). Trimming took 6 bases from V and 3 from J, leaving 17 bases between them. CDR1 is SNHLY and CDR2 is FYNNEI in the germline V gene. The CDR3 has 15 residues. The CDR3 nucleotides are TGTGCCAGCAGACAGGGATCCACCTCCGACTATGGCTACACCTTC. This codes for CASRQGSTSDYGYTF. The full variable domain, in which reference TRBV2 and TRBJ1-2 provide the parts outside the CDR3, is EPEVTQTPSHQVTQMGQEVILRCVPISNHLYFYWYRQILGQKVEFLVSFYNNEISEKSEIFDDQFSVERPDGSNFTLKIRSTKLEDSAMYFCASRQGSTSDYGYTFGSGTRLTVV.

The V and J genes are TRBV4-1 and TRBJ2-1, with 8 bases matching TRBD2. V lost 4 bases, J lost 4 bases, and 6 bases stayed unmatched. CDR1 MGHRA and CDR2 YSYEKL come from the germline V gene. The CDR3 contains 15 residues. This CDR3 reads CASSPQTSAYNEQFF. As DNA, the CDR3 is TGCGCCAGCAGCCCCCAGACTAGCGCTTACAATGAGCAGTTCTTC.